This TCR beta chain appears in the sequencing data of a study of shared clonotypes between healthy human individuals. Deep was the level at which the assay was run. Clones were read by immunoSEQ multiplex PCR, and TCRdb kept only the in-frame ones, dropping some. The table has about 2.4 million clones, roughly 92% seen once. Recent acute infections and vaccinations were absent in the healthy HIV-negative adult donors. The split of CD4+ cells yielded CD45RA+ naive and CD45RA-negative memory subsets. This TCR derives from a man in his late teens or twenties in good health. Sequencing was performed on naive CD4+ T cells sorted from blood. As to subset: CD45RA+ positively selected.

The CDR3 loop is CASSQDLNGGGGSKKPQHF. The CDR3 DNA reads TGCGCCAGCAGCCAAGATCTCAATGGCGGCGGCGGGAGCAAGAAGCCCCAGCATTTT. The chain couples TRBV4-1 to TRBJ1-5, with no clear D. CDR1 and CDR2 (germline): MGHRA, YSYEKL. Trimming removed 0 bases from V and 8 bases from J, with 26 bases in between. This CDR3 contains 19 residues.